This T cell receptor beta chain was retrieved from a study of radiation and T cells in renal cell carcinoma. Study-wide results and caveats: In blood, top tumor clones expanded by 2 weeks, shrinking by 4.

Libraries were prepared by immunoSEQ multiplex PCR; TCRdb keeps only in-frame clonotypes and omits some of them. The sample holds about 150,000 clones, about 87% seen once. CDR1 is SGHTA and CDR2 is FQGNSA in the germline V gene. The length of the CDR3 is 15 residues. The germline V and J ends were trimmed by 5 bases and 5 bases, with 15 bases remaining between them. As for this clone: Its cognate antigen is unknown.

Time point reported: baseline pretreatment blood. Described treatment: 15 Gy SBRT to primary tumor, nephrectomy 4 weeks later. After SBRT, blood was collected at 2 and 4 weeks, plus baseline. The clonotype was recovered from a woman in her 70s with renal cell carcinoma. The rearrangement links TRBV7-2 to TRBJ2-2, with D possibly TRBD2 on 6 matching bases. The specimen comprised blood, sampled from a patient whose treatment included radiotherapy and nephrectomy. CDR3 coding DNA: TGTGCCAGCAGCGCCGTAGCGGTGCGGACCGGGGAGCTGTTTTTT. It translates to CASSAVAVRTGELFF.